A selection of T cell receptor beta chains follows, all from one sample in a study of monozygotic twins with inflammatory bowel disease. TCRdb re-called the 5' RACE reads and shows each CDR3 protein once, DNA omitted. The repertoire table contains 93,000 or so distinct CDR3 sequences. The sequencing input was blood. The receptors originated from a human donor with ulcerative colitis or Crohn's disease, or a healthy co-twin of an affected twin (not recorded which). Each CDR3 is given with its conserved first and last residue.

TRBV7-9	TRBJ2-1	CASSPGTSTVPEQFF
TRBV20-1	TRBJ1-5	CSARGNSNQPQHF
TRBV12-3/TRBV12-4	TRBJ1-5	CASSRRTGGQPQHF
TRBV18	TRBJ2-7	CASSPRLAGGPGEQYF
TRBV5-1	TRBJ1-2	CATSGGYGYTF
TRBV20-1	TRBJ2-3	CSAGQGMDTQYF
TRBV20-1	TRBJ2-5	CSASVREGHGETQYF
TRBV6-2/TRBV6-3	TRBJ2-7	CASSLGLGQYF
TRBV9	TRBJ2-3	CASSVAGVTDTQYF
TRBV12-3/TRBV12-4	TRBJ2-7	CASSFHWASYEQYF
TRBV5-5	TRBJ2-1	CASSLALVTEQFF
TRBV12-3/TRBV12-4	TRBJ2-3	CASLSTDTQYF
TRBV11-3	TRBJ2-1	CASSRGLSDYNEQFF
TRBV7-2	TRBJ2-3	CASSYLAGLGTDTQYF
TRBV27	TRBJ2-7	CASSFTEGYEQYF
TRBV28	TRBJ1-6	CASSRFAGSYNSPLHF
TRBV6-2/TRBV6-3	TRBJ2-5	CASSVGWRETQYF
TRBV20-1	TRBJ2-3	CSARRGGTDTQYF
TRBV5-1	TRBJ2-3	CASQGVPDTQYF
TRBV6-1	TRBJ2-1	CASRNLAGGLNEQFF
TRBV5-1	TRBJ2-7	CASSLGRTDYEQYF
TRBV12-3/TRBV12-4	TRBJ1-1	CASTKTGANTEAFF
TRBV7-2	TRBJ2-7	CASSLSAPFASEQYF
TRBV5-6	TRBJ2-7	CASRGLGTSSLEQYF
TRBV7-2	TRBJ2-7	CASSLGGRARSYEQYF
TRBV12-3/TRBV12-4	TRBJ1-2	CASSPQVGGYTF
TRBV20-1	TRBJ2-7	CSARDKTGVMREQYF
TRBV7-9	TRBJ2-7	CASSSPGGTGSYEQYF
TRBV25-1	TRBJ2-7	CASSQDRIYEQYF
TRBV29-1	TRBJ2-5	CSVAGRWAGNQETQYF
TRBV11-2	TRBJ1-2	CASSLDPGNYGYTF
TRBV20-1	TRBJ2-7	CSARWTYEQYF
TRBV9	TRBJ2-1	CASSAAGGQGNYNEQFF
TRBV4-3	TRBJ2-7	CASSQLAGGSEQYF
TRBV7-3	TRBJ1-4	CASRTEGEDGQSTTNEKLFF
TRBV20-1	TRBJ2-2	CSAPLGLAGQRNGELFF
TRBV20-1	TRBJ2-2	CSASVAGGPTGELFF
TRBV27	TRBJ2-4	CASSFIGAAAKNIQYF
TRBV3-1	TRBJ1-2	CASSQENSGSTF
TRBV10-3	TRBJ2-1	CAISRRSGQGNYNEQFF
TRBV29-1	TRBJ2-5	CSVEKAQETQYF
TRBV6-5	TRBJ2-1	CASSYLSLSSYNEQFF